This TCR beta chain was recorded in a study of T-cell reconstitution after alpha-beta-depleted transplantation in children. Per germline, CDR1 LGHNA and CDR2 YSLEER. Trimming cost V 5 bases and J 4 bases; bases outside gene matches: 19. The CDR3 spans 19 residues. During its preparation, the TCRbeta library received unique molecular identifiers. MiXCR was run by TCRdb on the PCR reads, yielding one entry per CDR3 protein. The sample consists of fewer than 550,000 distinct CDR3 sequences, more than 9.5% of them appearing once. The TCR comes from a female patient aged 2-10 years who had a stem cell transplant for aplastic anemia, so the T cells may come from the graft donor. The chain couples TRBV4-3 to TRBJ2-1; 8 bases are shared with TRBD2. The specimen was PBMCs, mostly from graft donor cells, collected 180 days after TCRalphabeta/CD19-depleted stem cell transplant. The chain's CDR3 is CASSLRRDSGTMGYNEQFF. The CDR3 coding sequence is TGCGCCAGCAGCTTAAGACGGGATAGCGGGACGATGGGATACAATGAGCAGTTCTTC.